This TCR beta chain was sequenced for a study of blood T cell repertoires in COVID-19 (dated by TCRdb to about 2020). Notes on the research overall: Samples from collaborators originated in the United States, Italy and Spain and spanned both the acute and convalescent phases of COVID-19. The material from the prospective study consisted of cDNA or gDNA derived from T cells, B-cell-depleted T cells, or PBMCs. Deeply sampled blood TCRbeta repertoires from subjects exposed to, actively infected with, or recovered from COVID-19 were included in the dataset. The repertoires were made available in a free public database intended to serve as a resource for research on the immune response to SARS-CoV-2. The samples were drawn from the first 160 participants of the ongoing ImmuneRACE study and from 1,254 subjects provided by 6 global collaborators. The sample metadata nearly always contained a de-identified subject ID, COVID-19 status, age in years and sex. HLA class I and class II types, where available, came from metadata supplied by the sample provider rather than from assay-based typing. The full study reports these points: The amount of clinical and demographic metadata varied by source and participant and was provided uncurated.

One collaborating source in Seattle enrolled patients during active infection and followed them longitudinally through the course of disease. The collaborating institutions used their own protocols to collect whole blood in K2EDTA tubes. For TCRbeta analysis, collaborator samples were shipped as frozen whole blood, as isolated PBMCs, or as DNA extracted from either sample type. To note about this clone: Its recognized antigen is unknown. Base-call qualities are not available, and no considerably larger clone is one nucleotide away.

TCRbeta CDR3 regions were amplified from genomic DNA using the immunoSEQ Assay, a bias-controlled multiplex PCR. In the original analysis: The number of nucleated cells in each sample was estimated from the amplification of reference gene primers within the assay. To quantify the absolute abundance of each unique TCRbeta CDR3 rearrangement, sequence reads were collapsed and filtered. For each sample, productive Simpson clonality was calculated as the square root of Simpson's diversity index over productive rearrangements. Imported from immuneACCESS, the table was reduced by TCRdb to in-frame sequences with V and J called. These copies leave out some clones; in studies compared against another copy, an unresolved V gene accounts for under half, and the cause of the remainder is not known. The D gene and trimming were derived from the DNA, and the V and J assignments and clone size from that table. The table for this sample lists around 310,000 clones; about 93% of them were counted only once. The ten largest account for nearly 7% of the sample.

Its CDR3 holds 15 amino acids, cysteine through phenylalanine. The DNA shown is the 45-base CDR3, in frame from base 1. Via the germline V gene, CDR1 is SGHRS and CDR2 YFSETQ. The V and J ends are trimmed by 4 bases and 0 bases, leaving 10 bases between them. The chain uses TRBV5-1 and TRBJ1-4; no D segment can be confidently identified. This TCR was sampled from a woman in her twenties or thirties with COVID-19, enrolled during active disease. Sample: peripheral blood. Read as DNA, the sequence is TGCGCCAGCAGCCGAGACTTTTCAACTAATGAAAAACTGTTTTTT. The resulting protein is CASSRDFSTNEKLFF.